This T cell receptor beta chain is drawn from a study of glioma-infiltrating T cells. Study-wide context: Low-grade gliomas were grade II; glioblastomas were grade IV at initial diagnosis. General study results and limits: Signature shared blood CDR3 motifs were enriched in low-divergence and depleted in high-divergence patients.

Germline CDR1 LNHDA, CDR2 SQIVND (reference sequence). The CDR3 runs to 12 residues. The V gene lost 3 bases and the J gene lost 6 bases, with 7 bases spanning the gap. The iRepertoire nested amplicon-rescue multiplex PCR amplified TCR alpha and beta CDR3s from RNA. MiXCR, applied by TCRdb to the multiplex PCR reads, yields one record per CDR3 protein. The sample holds 300,000 to 450,000 distinct CDR3 sequences, about 40% seen once. In regard to this clonotype: Its antigen is as yet unknown.

The sequence derives from a human donor with low-grade glioma or glioblastoma, undergoing nonglioma brain surgery, or in good health (not recorded which). This rearrangement joins TRBV19 to TRBJ2-3; D call uncertain. Sequenced input: glioma tissue, nonneoplastic brain tissue, or PBMCs (not recorded which). The CDR3 loop reads CASSMEEDTQYF. CDR3 DNA: TGTGCCAGTAGTATGGAAGAGGATACGCAGTATTTT.